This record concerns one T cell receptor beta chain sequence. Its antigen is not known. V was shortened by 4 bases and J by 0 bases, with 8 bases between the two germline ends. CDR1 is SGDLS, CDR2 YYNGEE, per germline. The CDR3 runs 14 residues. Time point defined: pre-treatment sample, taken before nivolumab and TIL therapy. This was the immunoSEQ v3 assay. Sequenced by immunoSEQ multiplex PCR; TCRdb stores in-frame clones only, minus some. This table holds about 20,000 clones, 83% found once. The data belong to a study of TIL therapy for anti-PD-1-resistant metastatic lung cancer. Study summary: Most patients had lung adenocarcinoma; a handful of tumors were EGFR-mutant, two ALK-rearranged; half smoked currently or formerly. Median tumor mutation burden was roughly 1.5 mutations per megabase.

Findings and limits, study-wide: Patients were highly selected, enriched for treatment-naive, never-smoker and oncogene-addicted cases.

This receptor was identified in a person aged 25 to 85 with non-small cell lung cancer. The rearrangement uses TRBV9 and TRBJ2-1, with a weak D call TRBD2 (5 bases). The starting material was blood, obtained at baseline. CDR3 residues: CASSPRVSYNEQFF. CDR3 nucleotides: TGTGCCAGCAGCCCGCGGGTCTCCTACAATGAGCAGTTCTTC.